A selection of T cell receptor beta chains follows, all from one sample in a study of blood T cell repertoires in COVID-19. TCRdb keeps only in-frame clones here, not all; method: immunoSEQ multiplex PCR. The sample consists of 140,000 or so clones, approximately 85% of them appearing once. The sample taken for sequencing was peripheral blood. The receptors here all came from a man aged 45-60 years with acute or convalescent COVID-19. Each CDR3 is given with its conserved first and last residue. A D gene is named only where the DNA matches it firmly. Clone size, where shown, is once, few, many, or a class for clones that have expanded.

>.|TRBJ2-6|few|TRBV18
TGTGCCAGCTCACCCGGTGGAGGGACCGGGGCCAACGTCCTGACTTTC
CASSPGGGTGANVLTF
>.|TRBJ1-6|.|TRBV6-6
TGTGCCAGCAGTTCGCCATTTGGGCAAGTCAATTCACCCCTCCACTTT
CASSSPFGQVNSPLHF
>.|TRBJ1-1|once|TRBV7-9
TGTGCCAGCAGTCCGCAGGGCTTGAGCACTGAAGCTTTCTTT
CASSPQGLSTEAFF
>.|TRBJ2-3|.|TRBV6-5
TGTGCCAGCAGTCCGGACAGAGATACGCAGTATTTT
CASSPDRDTQYF
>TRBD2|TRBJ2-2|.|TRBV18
TGTGCCAGCTCACCCGCTAGCGGGATGAACACCGGGGAGCTGTTTTTT
CASSPASGMNTGELFF
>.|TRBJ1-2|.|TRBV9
TGTGCCAGCAGCGGACGGGCAGGAGGAGGCCTTAACTATGGCTACACCTTC
CASSGRAGGGLNYGYTF
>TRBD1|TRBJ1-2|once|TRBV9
TGTGCCAGCAGCGTAGGAGTGGGAGAGCCGGGACAGCTCTCTTTGGACTATGGCTACACCTTC
CASSVGVGEPGQLSLDYGYTF
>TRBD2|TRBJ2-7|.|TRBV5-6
TGTGCCAGCAGCTTAACTAGCGGCCCGTACGAGCAGTACTTC
CASSLTSGPYEQYF
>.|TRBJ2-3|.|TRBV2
TGTGCCACCGGGGGTCGGTGGTCGGGGAGAGGCACAGATACGCAGTATTTT
CATGGRWSGRGTDTQYF
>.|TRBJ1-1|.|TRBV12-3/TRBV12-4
TGTGCCAGCACTAATCCGGACACTGAAGCTTTCTTT
CASTNPDTEAFF
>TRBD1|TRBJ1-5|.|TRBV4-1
TGCGCCAGCAGCATATTAGACAGGGCCAATCAGCCCCAGCATTTT
CASSILDRANQPQHF
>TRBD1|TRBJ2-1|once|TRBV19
TGTGCCAGTAGTGTCGAACAGGGGTTTCCCTACAATGAGCAGTTCTTC
CASSVEQGFPYNEQFF
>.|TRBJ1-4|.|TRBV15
TGTGCCACCAGCAGAGAGGGAGGCGGTCCGAGGGAAAAACTGTTTTTT
CATSREGGGPREKLFF
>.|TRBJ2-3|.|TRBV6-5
TGTGCCAGCAGGAAAACAACGCATAGCACAGATACGCAGTATTTT
CASRKTTHSTDTQYF
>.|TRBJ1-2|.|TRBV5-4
TGTGCCAGCAGCTTGGCCAGGGGTGGCTACACCTTC
CASSLARGGYTF
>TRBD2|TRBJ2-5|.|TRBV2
TGTGCCAGCAGTGAGGTAGCGGGAGGGGAGACCCAGTACTTC
CASSEVAGGETQYF
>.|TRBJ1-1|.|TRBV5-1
TGCGCCAGCAGCTACAGGGCCTCTAACACTGAAGCTTTCTTT
CASSYRASNTEAFF
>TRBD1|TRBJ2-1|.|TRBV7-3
TGTGCCAGCAGCTCTGGACAGGGGCGCTACAATGAGCAGTTCTTC
CASSSGQGRYNEQFF
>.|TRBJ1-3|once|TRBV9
TGTGCCAGCAGCGTAGAACAGGGTAACTCTGGAAACACCATATATTTT
CASSVEQGNSGNTIYF
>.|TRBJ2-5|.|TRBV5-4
TGTGCCAGCAGCCCCGGAGGAGGGGAGGAGACCCAGTACTTC
CASSPGGGEETQYF
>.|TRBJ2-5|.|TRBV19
TGTGCCAGTAGCATCGTTGGAAGCCCGGAGACTCAGTACTTC
CASSIVGSPETQYF
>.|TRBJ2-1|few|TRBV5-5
TGTGCCAGCAGCTCCCGGAGCTCCTACAATGAGCAGTTCTTC
CASSSRSSYNEQFF
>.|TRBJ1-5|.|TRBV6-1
TGTGCCAGCAGTGGGAGCGATAATGACAGGTGGGGCAATCAGCCCCAGCATTTT
CASSGSDNDRWGNQPQHF
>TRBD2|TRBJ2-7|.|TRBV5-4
TGTGCCAGCAGCCTTAGCGGGACCCCCTACGAGCAGTACTTC
CASSLSGTPYEQYF
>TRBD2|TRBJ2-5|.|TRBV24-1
TGTGCCACCAGTTCGGGGGGGCAAGAGACCCAGTACTTC
CATSSGGQETQYF
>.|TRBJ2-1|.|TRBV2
TGTGCCAGCAGGCCCTCTGTCGTGAGGGGGAATGAGCAGTTCTTC
CASRPSVVRGNEQFF
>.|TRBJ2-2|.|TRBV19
TGTGCCAGTAGTGTCGGGCCAGGGTTCGGCGGGGAGCTGTTTTTT
CASSVGPGFGGELFF
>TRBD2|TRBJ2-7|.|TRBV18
TGTGCCAGCTCACCACGGGGGGGTACGGGTTTTTACGAGCAGTACTTC
CASSPRGGTGFYEQYF
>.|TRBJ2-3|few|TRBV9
TGTGCCAGCAGCGTAGTTAGCTCAGATACGCAGTATTTT
CASSVVSSDTQYF
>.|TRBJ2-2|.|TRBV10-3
TGTGCCATCAGCGATACAGTAACCGGGGAGCTGTTTTTT
CAISDTVTGELFF
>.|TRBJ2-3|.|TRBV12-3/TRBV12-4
TGTGCCAGCAGGCGATCTAGCACAGATACGCAGTATTTT
CASRRSSTDTQYF
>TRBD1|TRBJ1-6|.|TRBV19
TGTGCCAGTAGTCGCGATTGGGGACAGGGGCAGAAAAATTCACCCCTCCACTTT
CASSRDWGQGQKNSPLHF
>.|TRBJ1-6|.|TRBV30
TGTGCCTGGAGGAGCTCTTCACCCCTCCACTTT
CAWRSSSPLHF
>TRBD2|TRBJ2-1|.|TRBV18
TGTGCCAGCTCACCCGGACTAGCGGGATACAATGAGCAGTTCTTC
CASSPGLAGYNEQFF
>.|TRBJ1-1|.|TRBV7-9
TGTGCCAGCAGCTTTCAGGGGCCTGAAGCTTTCTTT
CASSFQGPEAFF
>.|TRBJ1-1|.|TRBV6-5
TGTGCCAGCAGTTACTCGCTTTCGGTGCTCCCGCCGCAAGCTTTCTTT
CASSYSLSVLPPQAFF
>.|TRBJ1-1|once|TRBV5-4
TGTGCCAGCAGATACGGACAAGACATGAACACTGAAGCTTTCTTT
CASRYGQDMNTEAFF
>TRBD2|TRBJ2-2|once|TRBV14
TGTGCCAGCAGCCAAGGAGTACTAGCGGGAGCCGGGTCCGGGGAGCTGTTTTTT
CASSQGVLAGAGSGELFF
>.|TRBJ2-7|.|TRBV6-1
TGTGCCAGCAGTGACCATCTCGGGTCCGGCTCCTACGAGCAGTACTTC
CASSDHLGSGSYEQYF
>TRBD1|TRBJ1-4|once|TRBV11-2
TGTGCCAGCAGCTCTGGGACAGGCCGCGAAAAACTGTTTTTT
CASSSGTGREKLFF
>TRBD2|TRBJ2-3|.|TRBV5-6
TGTGCCAGCAGCTATGGCGTGGCGGGAGTAGGGGTTACGCAGTATTTT
CASSYGVAGVGVTQYF
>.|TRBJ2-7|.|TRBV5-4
TGTGCCAGCAGCTTGGGGGCCCAGGACGAGCAGTACTTC
CASSLGAQDEQYF
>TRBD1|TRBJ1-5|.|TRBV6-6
TGTGCCAGCAGTTACACAGGGGGCGGGGAAGGGGCCCAGCATTTT
CASSYTGGGEGAQHF
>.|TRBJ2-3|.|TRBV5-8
TGTGCCAGCAGCACAGGCACTAGCACAGATACGCAGTATTTT
CASSTGTSTDTQYF
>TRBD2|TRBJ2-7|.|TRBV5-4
TGTGCCAGCAGCTCTCCCGGGACTAGGGACTGCGAGCAGTACTTC
CASSSPGTRDCEQYF
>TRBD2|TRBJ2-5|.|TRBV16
TGTGCCAGCAGCCAAATCCTCGCGACTAGCGGGAGAAGAGAGACCCAGTACTTC
CASSQILATSGRRETQYF
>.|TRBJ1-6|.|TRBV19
TGTGCCAGTAGTATTATCGCAGGGTGGCAAGGTGATTCACCCCTCCACTTT
CASSIIAGWQGDSPLHF
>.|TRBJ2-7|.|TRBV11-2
TGTGCCAGCAGCTTAGTGTCTGGGAGGAACGAGCAGTACTTC
CASSLVSGRNEQYF
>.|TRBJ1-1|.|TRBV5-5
TGTGCCAGCAGCTTGGAAGTACGCGCATTCGGCACTGAAGCTTTCTTT
CASSLEVRAFGTEAFF
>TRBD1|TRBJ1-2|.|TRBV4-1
TGCGCCAGCAGCCAAGCGACAGGGGGCATCTATGGCTACACCTTC
CASSQATGGIYGYTF
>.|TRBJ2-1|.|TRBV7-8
TGTGCCAGCGGCCATTGGAGGCCGTCCTACAATGAGCAGTTCTTC
CASGHWRPSYNEQFF
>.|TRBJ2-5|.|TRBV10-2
TGCGCCAGCAGTGAGCTAGGATGGACCCAGTACTTC
CASSELGWTQYF
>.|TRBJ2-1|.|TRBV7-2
TGTGCCAGCAGCGCCTCCGGGACTCAATCCTACAATGAGCAGTTCTTC
CASSASGTQSYNEQFF
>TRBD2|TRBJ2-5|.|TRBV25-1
TGTGCCAGCAGTGAACCAGGACTAGCGAGAGAGACCCAGTACTTC
CASSEPGLARETQYF
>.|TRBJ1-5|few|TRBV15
TGTGCCACCAGCAGAGCCGGCGGGGGACAAAATCAGCCCCAGCATTTT
CATSRAGGGQNQPQHF